Listed here are 3 T cell receptor beta chains from one sample, sequenced in a study of T cell responses to AZD1222 COVID-19 vaccine. Profiled with immunoSEQ multiplex PCR; TCRdb holds only in-frame clones, not every one. The table includes 100,000 to 150,000 clones, about nine tenths detected once. This sample comprised peripheral blood, obtained on day 0 of MenACWY control vaccination. These receptors all come from an adult in good health.

The V gene is TRBV24-1, the J gene TRBJ2-3; D remains unclear. There are 13 residues in the CDR3. The V end was cut by 2 bases, the J end by 3 bases, with 5 bases between. CDR1 is KGHDR and CDR2 is SFDVKD in the germline V gene. The CDR3 nucleotides are TGTGCCACCAGTGATTCATGGACAGATACGCAGTATTTT. Translation: CATSDSWTDTQYF.

The chain recombines TRBV4-3 with TRBJ1-4; D is perhaps TRBD1 (5 bases). V lost 0 bases, J lost 5 bases, and 16 bases lay in between. Germline lookup yields CDR1 LGHNA and CDR2 YSLEER. The CDR3 covers 17 residues. In nucleotides, the CDR3 is TGCGCCAGCAGCCAAGAATGGGGCAACTGGGCAAATGAAAAACTGTTTTTT. Encoded protein: CASSQEWGNWANEKLFF.

This clone showed up just a few times. V usage is TRBV6-6 and J usage is TRBJ2-5, with 10 bases fitting TRBD1. Germline CDR1 MNHNY, CDR2 SVGAGI (reference sequence). The CDR3 totals 17 residues. Trimming took 5 bases from V and 5 from J; bases not matched to a gene: 14. The CDR3 is CASSPSPGQGFLETQYF. Here the CDR3 DNA reads TGTGCCAGCAGTCCTTCCCCGGGACAGGGGTTTCTGGAGACCCAGTACTTC.